This TCR beta chain was profiled in a study of beta chain features in type 1 diabetes. Notes on the study in general: Type 1 diabetes patients had moderately but significantly shorter TCRB CDR3s in all four CD4+ subsets.

This clone was detected a few times. Its specificity is not known. TCRB transcripts that were expressed got sequenced, as all of the isolated RNA had been reverse transcribed. Around 3.9 million reads on average were seen across naive, central memory and regulatory T cell samples. Data came from immunoSEQ multiplex PCR; TCRdb stores just in-frame clones and leaves some out. The sample includes 240,000 or so clones, over 20% seen only once; the top ten take around 0.029%. The sequence was collected from a woman in her forties with type 1 diabetes. The material sequenced was naive CD4+ T cells from blood.

CDR3 residues: CASRSSRTSGPYNEQFF. The CDR3 DNA follows: TGTGCCAGCAGAAGCAGTCGGACTAGCGGGCCATACAATGAGCAGTTCTTC. The gene calls are TRBV28 and TRBJ2-1; 11 nucleotides align to TRBD2. The CDR3 is 17 amino acids. Germline V gene lookup returns CDR1 MDHEN and CDR2 SYDVKM. V shed 6 bases, J shed 4 bases, and the junction held 11 bases outside the gene matches.